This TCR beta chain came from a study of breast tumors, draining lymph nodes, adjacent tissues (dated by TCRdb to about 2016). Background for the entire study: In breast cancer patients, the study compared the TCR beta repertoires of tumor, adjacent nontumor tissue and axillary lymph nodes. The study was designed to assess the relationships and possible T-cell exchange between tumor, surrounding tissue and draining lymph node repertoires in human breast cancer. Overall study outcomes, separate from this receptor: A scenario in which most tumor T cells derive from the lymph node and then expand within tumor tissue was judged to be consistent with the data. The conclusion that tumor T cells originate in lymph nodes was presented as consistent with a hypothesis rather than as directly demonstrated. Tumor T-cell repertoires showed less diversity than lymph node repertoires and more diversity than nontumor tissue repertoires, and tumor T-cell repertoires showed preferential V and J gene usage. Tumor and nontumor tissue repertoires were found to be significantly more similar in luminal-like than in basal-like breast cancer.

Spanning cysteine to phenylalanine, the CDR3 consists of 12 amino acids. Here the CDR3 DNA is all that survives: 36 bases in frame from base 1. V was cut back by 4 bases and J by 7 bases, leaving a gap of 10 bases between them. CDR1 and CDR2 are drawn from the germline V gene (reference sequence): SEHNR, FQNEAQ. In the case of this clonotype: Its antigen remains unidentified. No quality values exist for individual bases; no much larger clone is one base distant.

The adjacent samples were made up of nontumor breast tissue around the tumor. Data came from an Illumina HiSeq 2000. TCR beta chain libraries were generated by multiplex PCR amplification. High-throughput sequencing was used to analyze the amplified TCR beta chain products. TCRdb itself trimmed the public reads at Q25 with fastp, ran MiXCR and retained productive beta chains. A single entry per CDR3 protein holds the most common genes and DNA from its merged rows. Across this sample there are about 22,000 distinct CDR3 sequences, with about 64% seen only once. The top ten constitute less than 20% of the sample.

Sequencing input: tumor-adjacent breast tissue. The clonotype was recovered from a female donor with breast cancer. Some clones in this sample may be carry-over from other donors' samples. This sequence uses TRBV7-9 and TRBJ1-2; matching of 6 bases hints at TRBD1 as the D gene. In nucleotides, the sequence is TGTGCCAGCAGCTCGACAGGTTCTGGCTACACCTTC. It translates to CASSSTGSGYTF.